The 11 T cell receptor beta chains below all came from one sample that was sequenced in a study of T-cell memory formation after mild COVID-19. TCRdb reprocessed the 5' RACE reads via MiXCR and lists one record per CDR3 protein. The table has roughly 600,000 distinct CDR3 sequences, roughly 18% seen once. Input material: PBMCs or a T cell subset sorted from them (not recorded which). These receptors originate from an adult woman who had mild COVID-19 (a few samples of this study predate the infection). Cell type and time point are not known.

This clonotype turned up a few times. The rearrangement joins TRBV6-2 or TRBV6-3 to TRBJ2-1, with TRBD2 matching 8 bases. CDR3 length: 19 residues. Germline lookup yields CDR1 MNHEY and CDR2 SVGEGT. The V and J ends lost 0 bases and 6 bases, in that order; junction bases with no gene match: 16. CDR3 region: CASSYSTGGTLTSSNEQFF. The CDR3 nucleotides read TGTGCCAGCAGTTACTCGACGGGGGGGACCTTGACTTCTTCCAATGAGCAGTTCTTC.

This clonotype was observed a handful of times. V and J are TRBV2 and TRBJ1-3; 8 bases match TRBD1. CDR1 is SNHLY, CDR2 FYNNEI, per germline. J was trimmed by 2 bases and V by 5 bases; bases with no gene match: 5. This CDR3 contains 15 residues. Here the CDR3 reads CASSSDRGAGNTIYF. CDR3 DNA: TGTGCCAGCAGTTCCGACAGGGGAGCTGGAAACACCATATATTTT.

The chain links TRBV12-3 or TRBV12-4 to TRBJ2-3; D perhaps matches TRBD2 (5 bases). The germline V and J ends were trimmed by 2 bases and 1 base, with 10 bases remaining between them. The CDR3 consists of 15 residues. CDR3 protein: CASSLSSVGTDTQYF. The CDR3 nucleotides are TGTGCCAGCAGTTTAAGTAGCGTTGGCACAGATACGCAGTATTTT.

The chain is built from TRBV2 and TRBJ2-1; 10 bases line up with TRBD2. V lost 2 bases, J lost 2 bases, and 3 bases stayed unmatched. The length of the CDR3 is 16 residues. Germline-derived CDR1 and CDR2 are SNHLY and FYNNEI. This CDR3 is CASSERLAGPYNEQFF. Here the CDR3 DNA reads TGTGCCAGCAGTGAAAGACTAGCGGGCCCCTACAATGAGCAGTTCTTC.

This clonotype was observed a handful of times. This sequence joins TRBV6-5 and TRBJ1-2, with 9 positions matching TRBD1. The CDR3 is 16 amino acids. Germline assignment: CDR1 MNHEY and CDR2 SVGAGI. Losses at the gene ends were 10 bases for V and 4 bases for J; bases not matched to a gene: 16. For the CDR3, the DNA is TGTGCCACCAACTCGGGACAGGGATCAATAACCTATGGCTACACCTTC. Translated, it gives CATNSGQGSITYGYTF.

This rearrangement joins TRBV7-2 to TRBJ2-3, with D perhaps TRBD2 (5 bases). Trimming cost V 1 base and J 0 bases, with 17 bases left between them. The CDR3 extends over 18 amino acids. The germline gives CDR1 SGHTA, CDR2 FQGNSA. The CDR3 region is CASSLVGSDYLSTDTQYF. The DNA for the CDR3 is TGTGCCAGCAGCTTAGTGGGCAGCGACTATCTTAGCACAGATACGCAGTATTTT. The complete variable domain, with remaining parts taken from reference TRBV7-2 and TRBJ2-3, reads GAGVSQSPSNKVTEKGKDVELRCDPISGHTALYWYRQSLGQGLEFLIYFQGNSAPDKSGLPSDRFSAERTGGSVSTLTIQRTQQEDSAVYLCASSLVGSDYLSTDTQYFGPGTRLTVL.

The gene calls are TRBV10-3 and TRBJ1-6; D is undetermined. The CDR3 is 16 amino acids. V was cut by 0 bases and J by 0 bases, with 6 bases left in between. Looked up from germline, CDR1 is ENHRY and CDR2 is SYGVKD. The CDR3 bases are TGTGCCATCAGTGAGTCCAAGAGCTCCTATAATTCACCCCTCCACTTT. Its translation is CAISESKSSYNSPLHF.

This clonotype was seen only a few times. The chain recombines TRBV4-3 with TRBJ2-5; the D call may be TRBD1 or TRBD2 (5 bases each). Deletions cut 4 bases from V and 4 bases from J, with 16 bases between. The CDR3 covers 15 residues. Germline V gene sequence: CDR1 LGHNA, CDR2 YSLEER. As DNA, the CDR3 is TGCGCCAGCAGCCCGTCCCATTTAGGGACAGAGACCCAGTACTTC. This codes for CASSPSHLGTETQYF.

This clonotype came up a few times. The chain links TRBV7-9 to TRBJ2-6, with a weak D call TRBD1 (6 bases). Between the trimmed V and J ends, which lost 2 bases and 1 base, there was a span of 15 bases. Per the germline V gene, CDR1 is SEHNR and CDR2 is FQNEAQ (reference sequence). CDR3 length: 18 residues. CDR3 DNA: TGTGCCAGCAGCTTACGCGGTGGGGGCGGATCTGGGGCCAACGTCCTGACTTTC. Amino acid sequence: CASSLRGGGGSGANVLTF.

As DNA, the CDR3 is TGCAGCGCTCAGGGTTGGGGGGAGCCCCAGCATTTT. This sequence encodes CSAQGWGEPQHF. V is TRBV29-1 and J is TRBJ1-5, with a weak D call TRBD1 (5 bases). The V gene's germline CDR1 is SQVTM and CDR2 ANQGSEA. CDR3 length: 12 amino acids. The ends were cut back, 7 bases at V and 8 bases at J, with 15 bases in the middle.

Ten or more counts support this clonotype. The V gene is TRBV6-1, the J gene TRBJ2-3, with 13 positions matching TRBD2. Germline CDR1 and CDR2: MNHNS and SASEGT. The CDR3 totals 16 residues. After removal of 6 bases from V and 1 base from J, the junction contained 4 bases not matched to a gene. CDR3 DNA sequence: TGTGCCAGCAGCTTGGGACTAGCGGGGCGCACAGATACGCAGTATTTT. This encodes CASSLGLAGRTDTQYF.